This T cell receptor beta chain was captured in a study of cytomegalovirus exposure and HLA in healthy donors. PCR was performed using 60 Vbeta and 13 Jbeta primers. Method: immunoSEQ multiplex PCR; TCRdb's copy keeps in-frame clones and lacks some. The table records about 210,000 clones, 82% of them present only once. Whole-study results and caveats: Rare TCR sequences predominated, though certain public TCRs were found in many donors. Highly shared variants forming one cluster were likely a sequencing artifact. A later analysis appeared to link common viral pathogens to several of the most significant clusters. As a later analysis revealed, the rate of TCR association differed by HLA locus, with DRB1 most and HLA-C fewest.

This clone has just a few counts. Its specificity is unknown. The source is a man between 35 and 55 years old in good health and CMV-seropositive. The sequencing input was PBMCs.

CDR3 amino acids: CASSDRSFTEAFF. Here the CDR3 DNA reads TGTGCCAGCAGTGACAGATCCTTCACTGAAGCTTTCTTT. The chain combines TRBV7-9 with TRBJ1-1, with a possible D match to TRBD1 (5 bases). The CDR3 sequence is 13 residues long. V lost 6 bases, J lost 4 bases, and 12 bases lay in between. Germline CDR1 reads SEHNR; CDR2 reads FQNEAQ (reference sequence).